The clone carrying this T cell receptor beta chain was counted a few times. Its specificity is not known. Since a much larger clone is just one base distant, this may be a read error. In building TCR beta libraries, iRepertoire HTBI primers were used together with Arm-PCR of CDR3 regions. MiXCR, applied by TCRdb to the multiplex PCR reads, yields one record per CDR3 protein. This table has around 320,000 distinct CDR3 sequences, 15% to 20% appearing once. The record originates from a study of regulatory T cells in long-lasting Graves disease. Regarding the study as a whole: Shared public clonotypes totalled approximately 3,000 in persistent patients, compared with over 800 in new patients. TRBV28, TRBJ1-2 and TRBJ2-5 emerged as the favored segments in persistent disease.

Sample time point: newly diagnosed GD, antithyroid drugs for less than 3 months. Generation of the TCR library employed RNA extracted from PBMCs. In germline, CDR1 is SGHAT, CDR2 FQNNGV. This CDR3 has 13 amino acids. V was shortened by 1 base and J by 7 bases, with 10 bases between the two germline ends. These data were also filed under a second study, of T cells in Graves' hyperthyroidism and ophthalmopathy. That report notes: Diagnostic decisions used clinical symptoms, serum thyroxine and TRAb, thyroid ultrasound and orbital computed tomography.

This specimen was peripheral blood mononuclear cells (PBMCs), taken at new diagnosis, from a patient treated with antithyroid drugs. This TCR came from a man aged 40-50 years with Graves disease. The V gene is TRBV11-2, the J gene TRBJ2-5; weak D call: TRBD1 (5 bases). The CDR3 nucleotides read TGTGCCAGCAGCTTAGCCAGGGTAGGGACCCAGTACTTC. Its protein is CASSLARVGTQYF.